The T cell receptor (beta chain) under discussion was sequenced for a study of blood T cell repertoires in COVID-19. The overall study: COVID-19 samples from acute and convalescent phases originated in the United States, Italy and Spain. T cells, B-cell-depleted T cells, or PBMCs supplied cDNA or gDNA.

In the authors' methods: Amplification from reference gene primers served as the basis for estimated nucleated cell counts. Assay used: immunoSEQ multiplex PCR; TCRdb lists only in-frame clones, some missing. Clonal size and the V and J genes are those of that table, whereas D and trimming came from the DNA. The sample lists under 200,000 clones; roughly 91% were seen once. Germline V gene data show CDR1 as KGHSH and CDR2 as LQKENI. The V end lost 4 bases, the J end lost 3 bases, and 13 bases lay between the germline ends. The CDR3 runs to 14 residues. This chain uses TRBV18 with TRBJ2-7; possible D gene TRBD2, 6 bases. The clonotype originates from a man aged 50-59 years who had recovered from COVID-19. The sequenced sample was peripheral blood. CDR3 in amino acids: CASSHIADFYEQYF. The CDR3 nucleotides are TGTGCCAGCTCACACATAGCGGACTTCTACGAGCAGTACTTC.